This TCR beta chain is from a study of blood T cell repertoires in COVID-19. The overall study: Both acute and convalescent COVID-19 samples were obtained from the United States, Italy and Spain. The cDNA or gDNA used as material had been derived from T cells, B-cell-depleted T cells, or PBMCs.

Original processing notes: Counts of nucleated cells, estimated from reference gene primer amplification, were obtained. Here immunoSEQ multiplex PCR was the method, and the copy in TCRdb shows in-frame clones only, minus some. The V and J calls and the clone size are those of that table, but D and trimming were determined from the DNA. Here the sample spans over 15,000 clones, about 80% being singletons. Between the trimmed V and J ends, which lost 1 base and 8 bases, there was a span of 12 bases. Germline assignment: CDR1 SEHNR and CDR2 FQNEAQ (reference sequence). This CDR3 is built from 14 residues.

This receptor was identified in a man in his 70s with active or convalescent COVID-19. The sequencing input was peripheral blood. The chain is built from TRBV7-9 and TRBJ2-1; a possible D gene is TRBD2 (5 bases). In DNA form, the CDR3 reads TGTGCCAGCAGCTTAGGTTCGGGGATCGATGAGCAGTTCTTC. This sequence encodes CASSLGSGIDEQFF. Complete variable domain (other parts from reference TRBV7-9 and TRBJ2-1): DTGVSQNPRHKITKRGQNVTFRCDPISEHNRLYWYRQTLGQGPEFLTYFQNEAQLEKSRLLSDRFSAERPKGSFSTLEIQRTEQGDSAMYLCASSLGSGIDEQFFGPGTRLTVL.